Shown below are 11 T cell receptor beta chains from a single sample sequenced in a study of blood T cell repertoires in COVID-19. Some clones are missing from TCRdb's copy, which holds only in-frame ones; the method was immunoSEQ multiplex PCR. This table has some 97,000 clones, roughly 87% appearing once. Input material: peripheral blood. The receptors shown here come from a man in his thirties or forties in a cohort sampled during active COVID-19.

The J gene is TRBJ1-2, the V gene TRBV5-4; perhaps TRBD1 as D (6 bases). CDR3 size: 14 residues. V was shortened by 0 bases and J by 2 bases, with 8 bases between the two germline ends. Germline assignment: CDR1 SGHNT and CDR2 YYREEE (reference sequence). The CDR3 is CASSLGQGNYGYTF. The CDR3 nucleotides are TGTGCCAGCAGCTTGGGGCAGGGGAACTATGGCTACACCTTC.

CDR3 loop: CASSSQGLGEAFF. The CDR3 DNA is TGTGCCAGCAGCTCCCAGGGGTTGGGTGAAGCTTTCTTT. This rearrangement joins TRBV11-2 to TRBJ1-1, with D possibly TRBD1 on 6 matching bases. V lost 4 bases, J lost 7 bases, and 13 bases lay in between. The CDR3 covers 13 residues. Germline CDR1 and CDR2: SGHAT and FQNNGV.

The chain carries TRBV9 and TRBJ2-5, with TRBD2 matching over 14 bases. The CDR3 is 17 amino acids. Germline V gene data show CDR1 as SGDLS and CDR2 as YYNGEE. With V trimmed by 3 bases and J by 5 bases, 9 bases remained unmatched. CDR3 sequence reads: CASSAGLAGANPETQYF. The CDR3 nucleotides are TGTGCCAGCAGCGCGGGACTAGCGGGGGCGAATCCCGAGACCCAGTACTTC.

The rearrangement joins TRBV5-5 to TRBJ2-1; the D gene is possibly TRBD1 (5 bases). Germline-derived CDR1 and CDR2 are SGHKS and YYEKEE (reference sequence). The CDR3 totals 13 residues. Trimming removed 0 bases from V and 5 bases from J, with 6 bases in between. The CDR3 spells CASSLGQHNEQFF. CDR3 nucleotides: TGTGCCAGCAGCTTGGGACAGCACAATGAGCAGTTCTTC.

The CDR3 spells CASSATGGAKGTEAFF. In DNA form, the CDR3 reads TGTGCCAGCAGCGCCACAGGGGGCGCGAAGGGCACTGAAGCTTTCTTT. The chain uses TRBV7-9 and TRBJ1-1; 9 bases are a match to TRBD1. V shed 5 bases, J shed 4 bases, and the junction held 11 bases outside the gene matches. Germline V gene lookup returns CDR1 SEHNR and CDR2 FQNEAQ (reference sequence). This CDR3 is built from 16 residues.

The genes are TRBV14 and TRBJ2-7; TRBD2 might be the D (6 bases). This CDR3 has 14 amino acids. In germline, CDR1 is SGHDN, CDR2 FVKESK. Trimming left V 1 base short and J 4 bases short, with 11 bases between. The CDR3 is CASSQGGGDYEQYF. CDR3 DNA: TGTGCCAGCAGCCAAGGAGGCGGGGATTACGAGCAGTACTTC.

The V call is TRBV7-9, the J call TRBJ1-1; 8 positions match TRBD1. The trim removed 3 bases at V and 13 bases at J, leaving 13 bases unmatched. Germline CDR1 is SEHNR and CDR2 is FQNEAQ (reference sequence). CDR3 length: 14 residues. The DNA of the CDR3 is TGTGCCAGCAGCTTCCAACAGGGGGAGGGAGGCGGTTTCTTT. It yields the protein CASSFQQGEGGGFF. The complete variable domain, with remaining parts taken from reference TRBV7-9 and TRBJ1-1, reads DTGVSQNPRHKITKRGQNVTFRCDPISEHNRLYWYRQTLGQGPEFLTYFQNEAQLEKSRLLSDRFSAERPKGSFSTLEIQRTEQGDSAMYLCASSFQQGEGGGFFGQGTRLTVV.

This chain joins TRBV4-3 and TRBJ2-6; 8 positions match TRBD1. V lost 1 base and J lost 7; bases outside the gene matches: 6. CDR3 length equals 16 residues. Germline lookup yields CDR1 LGHNA and CDR2 YSLEER. The CDR3 is CASSQAPGGSANVLTF. In nucleotides, the CDR3 is TGCGCCAGCAGCCAAGCTCCAGGGGGCAGCGCCAACGTCCTGACTTTC.

This clone was picked up one time. The V gene is TRBV14, the J gene TRBJ1-3; 8 bases match TRBD1. The CDR3 contains 13 residues. J was trimmed by 0 bases and V by 8 bases; bases with no gene match: 0. Looked up from germline, CDR1 is SGHDN and CDR2 is FVKESK. CDR3 nucleotide sequence: TGTGCCAGCGGGACAGGCTCTGGAAACACCATATATTTT. Amino acids: CASGTGSGNTIYF.

The V call is TRBV19, the J call TRBJ2-7, with 7 bases lining up with TRBD1. There are 14 residues in the CDR3. Germline CDR1 reads LNHDA; CDR2 reads SQIVND (reference sequence). V lost 4 bases and J lost 3; bases outside the gene matches: 6. The CDR3 region has the DNA TGTGCCAGTAGTAGGCGCAGGGGGTACTACGAGCAGTACTTC. Encoded protein: CASSRRRGYYEQYF.

This sequence joins TRBV19 and TRBJ1-1; TRBD1 matches 7 bases. The CDR3 sequence is 14 residues long. The germline CDR1 and CDR2 sequences are LNHDA and SQIVND (reference sequence). Losses at the gene ends were 3 bases for V and 6 bases for J; bases not matched to a gene: 7. The DNA of the CDR3 is TGTGCCAGTAGTATCCCACAGGGGAGCGCTGAAGCTTTCTTT. It specifies CASSIPQGSAEAFF.